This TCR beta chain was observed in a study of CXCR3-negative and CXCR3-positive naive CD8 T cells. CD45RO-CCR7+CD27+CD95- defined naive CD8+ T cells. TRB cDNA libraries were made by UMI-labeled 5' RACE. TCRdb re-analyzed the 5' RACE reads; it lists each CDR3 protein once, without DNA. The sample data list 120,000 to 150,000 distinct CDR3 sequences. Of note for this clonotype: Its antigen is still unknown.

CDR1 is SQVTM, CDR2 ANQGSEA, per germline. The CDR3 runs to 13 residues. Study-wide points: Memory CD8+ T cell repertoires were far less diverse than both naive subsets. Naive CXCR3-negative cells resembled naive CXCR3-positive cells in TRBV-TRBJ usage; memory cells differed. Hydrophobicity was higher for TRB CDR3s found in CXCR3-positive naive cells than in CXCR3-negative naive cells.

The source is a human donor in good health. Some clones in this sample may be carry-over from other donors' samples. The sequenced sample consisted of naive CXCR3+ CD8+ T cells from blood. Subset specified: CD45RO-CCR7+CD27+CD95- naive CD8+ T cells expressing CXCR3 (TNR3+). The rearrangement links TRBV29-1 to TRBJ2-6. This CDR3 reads CSVEEWWPNVLTF.